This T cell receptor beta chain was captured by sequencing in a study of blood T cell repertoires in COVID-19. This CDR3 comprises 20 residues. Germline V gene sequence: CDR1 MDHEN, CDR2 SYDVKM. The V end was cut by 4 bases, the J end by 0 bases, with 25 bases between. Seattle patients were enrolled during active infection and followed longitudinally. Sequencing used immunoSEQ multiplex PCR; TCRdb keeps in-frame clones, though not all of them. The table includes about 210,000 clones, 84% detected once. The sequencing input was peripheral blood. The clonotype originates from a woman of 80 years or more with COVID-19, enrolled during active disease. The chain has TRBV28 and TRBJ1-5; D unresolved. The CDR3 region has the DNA TGTGCCAGCAGTTCCGATAACAAGTACGTTGGTATATATAGCAATCAGCCCCAGCATTTT. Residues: CASSSDNKYVGIYSNQPQHF.